This T cell receptor (beta chain) was obtained from a study of cytomegalovirus exposure and HLA in healthy donors (dated by TCRdb to 2015 to 2018). For context, the study as a whole: According to an earlier analysis of several hundred of the donors, 150 million to 200 million T cells yielded 90 million to 130 million unique TCR beta sequences and 276 Gb of sequence data. The T cell repertoires of 666 subjects were profiled by immunosequencing and related to cytomegalovirus serostatus. Rather than using new phenotypic data, the later analysis identified candidate immune exposures from TCR beta sequences and from how often those sequences occurred across donors. Because of strong linkage in the cohort, roughly five DR-DQ haplotypes were treated as single units for association and clustering. Among the roughly 390 genotyped donors, about 85% belonged to the genetic ancestry cluster associated with self-reported Caucasian donors. Typing coverage differed by locus: A, B, C, DRB1 and DQB1 were typed in roughly 620-640 donors, DQA1 in 522, DPA1 in 600 to 610, and DPB1 in roughly 470. The study aimed to test whether signatures of past pathogen exposure could be identified by cataloging public T cell receptors. Class I and class II HLA loci were covered by the typing at four-digit resolution. A separate validation cohort of over 95 different subjects was used in addition to the approximately 610-subject first cohort. Genome-wide SNP genotypes for about 65% of the roughly 670 donors were used in a later genetic analysis, which treated that subset as a discovery cohort. In an earlier analysis of several hundred of the donors, high-throughput TCR beta sequencing was used to judge whether each TCR beta V gene segment behaved as functional or pseudogenic. All discovery cohort repertoires had been generated on a single sequencing platform. Around 330 gigabases of sequencing data and tens of millions of unique TCR sequences made up an early release that covered approximately 700 HLA-typed donors. High-throughput TCR immunosequencing, statistical association of individual TCRs with disease status, and machine learning were combined to predict cytomegalovirus infection status. In a later analysis, previously published TCR beta repertoires from fewer than 750 donors were re-analyzed and high-resolution HLA genotyping was added so that TCR occurrence patterns could be studied. Across some 400 genotyped donors of the cohort, an average of roughly 250,000 unique TCR beta nucleotide sequences per donor were sequenced, and 15% to 20% of those sequences were non-productive. Alongside the repertoire data, information on donor age, sex, ethnicity and CMV serostatus was compiled. General findings and caveats noted by the study authors: A further reported finding was that TCR beta sequences accurately predicted the HLA-A and HLA-B alleles for most subjects in the first cohort. A cluster of highly shared sequence variants was judged likely to be a technical artifact of the sequencing pipeline. Assigning TCR associations to individual alleles was difficult when HLA alleles, especially DR and DQ, strongly co-occurred. Linkage disequilibrium might explain the correlated functional status among segregating V segments, but an unknown experimental factor could not be ruled out. The 87-base-pair reads could not distinguish some IMGT-functional V segments, including TRBV6-2 and TRBV6-3, so those segments were excluded. In a later analysis, several top co-occurrence clusters were reported to appear linked to parvovirus B19, influenza, CMV and Epstein-Barr virus. In a later analysis, HLA-associated TCR beta chains were found to be more clonally expanded and to have lower generation probabilities than equally common non-associated chains. This cohort had only TCR beta chains sequenced, and the lack of alpha or paired-chain data limited which features could be detected. According to a later analysis, most CMV-associated TCR beta chains appeared to be HLA-restricted, and the HLA associations seemed to be driven largely by CMV exposure. A later genetic analysis reported fewer N-insertions in productive TCRs among donors in an Asian-associated ancestry cluster than the roughly 700-donor mean. The earlier analysis of around 600 of the donors excluded roughly 17 rarely observed V segments, including chromosome 9 orphons, because counts were too low. An association between a missense DCLRE1C variant and V-gene and J-gene trimming of TCR beta chains was found in a later genetic analysis and replicated in an independent cohort. A later analysis found that TCR association rates varied across HLA loci, with DRB1 alleles showing the most associated TCRs and HLA-C alleles the fewest. Specific HLA alleles were associated with more than 15,000 TCR beta sequences at a false discovery rate of 0.05 in a later analysis. It was suggested by the authors that the approach could potentially be generalized to other disease states and immunological phenotypes. Because HLA typing was missing for some donors at each locus, association tests included only the typed subset. Most TCR sequences were observed very rarely across donors, whereas some public TCRs were present in many individuals. Broadly in line with IMGT annotations, most TCR beta V segments showed up in productive rearrangements about 87% or about 30% of the time in an earlier analysis of 450 to 600 of the donors. In vitro tests confirmed that a few of the cytomegalovirus-associated TCR beta chains recognize cytomegalovirus antigens. The only immune exposure information available for the cohort was CMV serostatus. Cytomegalovirus status was reported to be diagnosed by the classifier with high specificity and sensitivity in both the original and validation cohorts. Sequencing depth was assumed to be roughly uniform across donors in the presence/absence analyses, though that assumption may not hold. In the study, 150 to 200 TCR beta chains were listed as associated with cytomegalovirus.

Libraries came from the immunoSEQ multiplex PCR assay. The multiplex PCR relied on a mix of 60 forward primers for TCR Vbeta segments and 13 reverse primers for TCR Jbeta segments. Amplification of the CDR3 region of rearranged TCR beta genes was performed with a multiplex PCR assay on genomic DNA. The Illumina HiSeq System was used to sequence the amplified TCR beta libraries as 87-base-pair reads. The study's processing was this. Across the 670 or so repertoires, a later analysis counted approximately 83 million unique TCR beta chains, roughly 11 million of which were shared by at least two donors. Raw reads were error-corrected and collapsed into unique sequences by a nearest-neighbor algorithm in which closely related sequences were merged to remove PCR and sequencing errors. Alignment of CDR3 sequences to IMGT reference sequences was used to assign V, D and J gene segments. For a sequence to be retained, a match of at least six nucleotides was required to both a V gene segment and a J gene segment. Rearrangements were called productive when the CDR3 lacked stop codons and stayed in frame with V and J; all others were non-productive. Following IMGT convention, CDR3 was defined as the stretch from the second conserved V-encoded cysteine to the conserved J-encoded phenylalanine. The earlier analysis of 550 to 650 of the donors excluded any sequence lacking an unambiguous match to a single V gene segment. In an earlier analysis of 587 of the donors, V segments were called functional above 56.7% productive rearrangements and were called segregating when the between-donor standard deviation exceeded 5%. A statistical classification framework was built for diagnosing cytomegalovirus status from the catalog of TCR beta chain sequences. In a later analysis, V and J genes were assigned by comparing TCR nucleotide sequences against IMGT/GENE-DB human TR gene sequences. A later analysis assigned CDR3 sequences and most-parsimonious VDJ recombination scenarios with the TCRdist pipeline. A later analysis defined each TCR beta chain by its CDR3 amino acid sequence plus V-gene family, and excluded reads lacking a unique V-gene family. To address suspected cross-contamination and a sequencing artifact, a later analysis removed around 590 highly shared, low-generation-probability nucleotide sequences. A later analysis calculated a clonal expansion index for each public chain from normalized within-repertoire ranks of inferred template counts. A later analysis computed generation probabilities with a VDJ recombination model fitted to out-of-frame rearrangements, and checked the results against IGoR. Hypergeometric tests were used in a later analysis to score TCR-TCR, TCR-HLA and TCR-CMV co-occurrence, with a repertoire-size bias correction applied to the TCR pairs. False discovery rates were estimated in a later analysis by permuting HLA or CMV assignments 20 times. In a later analysis, co-occurring TCRs were grouped using DBSCAN, and TCRdist sequence similarity was added for clustering within HLA-allele-positive subsets. Co-occurrence clustering excluded repertoires with fewer than 30,000 or more than 120,000 public chains, plus five with anomalous nucleotide sharing. TCRdb took this table from immuneACCESS and kept in-frame rearrangements with V and J called. Such tables lack part of the clones; where checked against another copy, unresolved V genes explain under half of the gap, and the rest is unexplained. The V and J calls and clone size are taken from that table; D and trimming were inferred from the DNA. Recorded for this sample are approximately 170,000 clones; 70% to 75% of them occurred a single time. About 4.8% of the sample rests with the top ten.

V is cut back by 4 bases and J by 5 bases, with 12 bases in the junction unmatched. CDR3 length: 17 amino acids, cysteine to phenylalanine. Just CDR3 DNA is preserved here, 51 bases in frame from base 1. CDR1 and CDR2 (SGHNT, YYREEE) derive from the germline V gene (reference sequence). Details on this clone: This clone's antigen is unknown. Per-base quality was not reported, and no clone a single base away is much larger than it.

The cohort was made up of about 670 healthy bone marrow donors. At the time of sampling, every cohort member was nominally healthy, though immune exposures that went unrecorded were likely present. The donor was CMV seropositive and was included in the group of 250 to 350 seropositive cohort members. Each donor provided a peripheral blood sample, and peripheral blood mononuclear cells were used for TCR beta sequencing. The Qiagen DNeasy Blood Extraction Kit was used to extract genomic DNA from the blood cell samples. The sequence was collected from a young man in good health and CMV-seropositive. The rearranged chain carries TRBV5-4 and TRBJ2-5; 12 bases in the junction line up with TRBD2. The sample consisted of PBMCs. The DNA sequence is TGTGCCAGCAGCCCAACCCGGCTGACTAGCGGGGGTGAGACCCAGTACTTC. This gives the protein CASSPTRLTSGGETQYF.